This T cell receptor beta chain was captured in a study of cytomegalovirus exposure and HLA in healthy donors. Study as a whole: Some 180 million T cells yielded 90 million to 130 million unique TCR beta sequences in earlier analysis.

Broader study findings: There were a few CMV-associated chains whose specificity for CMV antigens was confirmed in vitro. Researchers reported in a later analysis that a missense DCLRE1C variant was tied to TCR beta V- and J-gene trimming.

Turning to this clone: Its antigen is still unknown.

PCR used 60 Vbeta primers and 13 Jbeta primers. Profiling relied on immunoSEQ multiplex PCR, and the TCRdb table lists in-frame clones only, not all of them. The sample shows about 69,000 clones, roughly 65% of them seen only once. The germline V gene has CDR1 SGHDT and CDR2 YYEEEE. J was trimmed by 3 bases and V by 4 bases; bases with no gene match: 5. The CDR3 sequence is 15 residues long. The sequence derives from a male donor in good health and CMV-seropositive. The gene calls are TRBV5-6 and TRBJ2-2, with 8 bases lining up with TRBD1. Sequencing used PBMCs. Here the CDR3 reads CASSVTGGYTGELFF. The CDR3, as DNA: TGTGCCAGCAGCGTAACAGGGGGGTACACCGGGGAGCTGTTTTTT.